Listed here is a single T cell receptor (beta chain). The time point was: persistent/refractory GD, antithyroid drugs over 5 years with positive TRAb. From PBMCs, RNA was extracted and then used to make the TCR library. V was pared by 6 bases and J by 4 bases, with 7 bases between. CDR3 length equals 13 residues. CDR1 is LNHDA and CDR2 is SQIVND in the germline V gene (reference sequence). These data originate in a study of regulatory T cells in long-lasting Graves disease. With iRepertoire HTBI primers and Arm-PCR of CDR3 regions, TCR beta libraries were built. Via MiXCR, TCRdb re-called the multiplex PCR reads, giving one row per CDR3 protein. The sample comprises 250,000 to 300,000 distinct CDR3 sequences, roughly 21% of which are singletons, and around 50% rests with the top ten.

The chain recombines TRBV19 with TRBJ2-6; D call uncertain. The sequence derives from a female donor with Graves disease. The material sequenced was peripheral blood mononuclear cells (PBMCs), taken when the disease was refractory, from a patient treated with antithyroid drugs. The CDR3 protein is CASSRAGANVLTF. In DNA form, the CDR3 reads TGTGCCAGTAGCAGAGCGGGGGCCAACGTCCTGACTTTC.